One sample yielded the 4 T cell receptor beta chains listed below, sequenced in a study of blood T cell repertoires in COVID-19. Libraries were prepared by immunoSEQ multiplex PCR; TCRdb keeps only in-frame clonotypes and omits some of them. Of roughly 50,000 clones detected, roughly 83% appear once; the ten largest clones hold less than 2.5%. Specimen: peripheral blood. The receptors shown here come from a woman aged 60-75 years with acute or convalescent COVID-19.

This chain uses TRBV5-6 with TRBJ2-7; D is unresolved. The CDR3 consists of 12 residues. The germline V and J ends were trimmed by 4 bases and 2 bases, with 7 bases remaining between them. Germline V gene lookup returns CDR1 SGHDT and CDR2 YYEEEE. This CDR3 is CASSVDTYEQYF. In DNA, the CDR3 is TGTGCCAGCAGCGTCGACACCTACGAGCAGTACTTC.

The rearrangement joins TRBV6-5 to TRBJ1-1; no definite D call. CDR1 and CDR2 (germline): MNHEY, SVGAGI. Trimming shortened V by 5 bases and J by 2 bases, and 6 bases separated the two germline ends. CDR3 length: 12 residues. In DNA form, the CDR3 reads TGTGCCAGCAGTAGCGCTAACACTGAAGCTTTCTTT. It yields the protein CASSSANTEAFF.

This clone was detected a few times. The rearrangement joins TRBV28 to TRBJ2-2; TRBD2 agrees at 11 bases. The CDR3 length is 17 residues. Germline V lookup: CDR1 MDHEN, CDR2 SYDVKM. V shed 8 bases, J shed 2 bases, and the junction held 10 bases outside the gene matches. In DNA, the CDR3 is TGTGCCAGCTCGCGGCTAGCGGGGGGTCATAACACCGGGGAGCTGTTTTTT. Amino acids: CASSRLAGGHNTGELFF.

A single count supports this clone. This chain joins TRBV3-1 (or the pseudogene TRBV3-2) and TRBJ1-4; a possible D gene is TRBD1 (6 bases). CDR1 and CDR2 (germline): LGHDT, YNNKEL (reference sequence). V gave up 0 bases and J gave up 8 bases, with 19 bases separating them. CDR3 length equals 17 residues. The CDR3 reads CASSQDRLGQGHEKLFF. CDR3 bases: TGTGCCAGCAGCCAAGATCGATTAGGGCAGGGACACGAAAAACTGTTTTTT.